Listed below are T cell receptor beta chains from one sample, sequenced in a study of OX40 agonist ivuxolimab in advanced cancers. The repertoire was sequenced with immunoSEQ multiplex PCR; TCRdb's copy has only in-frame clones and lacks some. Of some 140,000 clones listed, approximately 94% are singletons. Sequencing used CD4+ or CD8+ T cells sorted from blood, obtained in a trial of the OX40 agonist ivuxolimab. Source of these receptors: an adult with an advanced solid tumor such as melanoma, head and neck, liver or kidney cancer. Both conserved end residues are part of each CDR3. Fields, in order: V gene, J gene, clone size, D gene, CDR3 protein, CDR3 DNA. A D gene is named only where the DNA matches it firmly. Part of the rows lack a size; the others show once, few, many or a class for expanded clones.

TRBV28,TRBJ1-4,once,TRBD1,CASSLWTGVIEKLFF,TGTGCCAGCAGTTTATGGACAGGGGTAATTGAAAAACTGTTTTTT
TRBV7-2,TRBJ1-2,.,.,CASSLVGARGHTF,TGTGCCAGCAGCTTAGTAGGGGCCCGCGGCCACACCTTC
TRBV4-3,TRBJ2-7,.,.,CASSLQAGGASYEQYF,TGCGCCAGCAGCCTACAGGCAGGGGGGGCCTCCTACGAGCAGTACTTC
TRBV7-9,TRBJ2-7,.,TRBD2,CASSPGLAGPAYEQYF,TGTGCCAGCAGCCCCGGACTAGCGGGGCCGGCCTACGAGCAGTACTTC
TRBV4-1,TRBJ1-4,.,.,CASSRWSGGRSATNEKLFF,TGCGCCAGCAGCCGATGGAGCGGGGGTCGTTCTGCAACTAATGAAAAACTGTTTTTT
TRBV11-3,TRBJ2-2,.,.,CASSLVKAGPGELFF,TGTGCCAGCAGCTTAGTAAAGGCGGGGCCCGGGGAGCTGTTTTTT
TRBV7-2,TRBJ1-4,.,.,CASSPRSSATNEKLFF,TGTGCCAGCAGCCCCCGCTCGTCTGCAACTAATGAAAAACTGTTTTTT
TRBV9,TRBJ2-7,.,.,CASSAGGYEQYF,TGTGCCAGCAGCGCCGGAGGGTACGAGCAGTACTTC
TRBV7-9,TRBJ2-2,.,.,CASSLNPWGGELFF,TGTGCCAGCAGCTTAAATCCGTGGGGCGGGGAGCTGTTTTTT
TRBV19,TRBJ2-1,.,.,CASSIGHLLNEQFF,TGTGCCAGTAGTATAGGGCACCTCCTCAATGAGCAGTTCTTC
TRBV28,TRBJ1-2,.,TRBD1,CASSYGTGAHGYTF,TGTGCCAGCAGTTACGGGACAGGGGCGCATGGCTACACCTTC
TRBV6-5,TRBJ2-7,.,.,CASSYSGGGPGEQYF,TGTGCCAGCAGTTACTCGGGCGGGGGCCCGGGCGAGCAGTACTTC
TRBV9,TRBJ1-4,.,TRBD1,CASSPDRADGEKLFF,TGTGCCAGCAGCCCCGACAGGGCGGATGGAGAAAAACTGTTTTTT
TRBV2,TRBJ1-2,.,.,CASRQTGYYGYTF,TGTGCCAGCAGGCAAACAGGGTACTATGGCTACACCTTC
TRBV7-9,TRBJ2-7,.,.,CASSADGVPAEEQYF,TGTGCCAGCAGCGCAGATGGGGTCCCAGCGGAGGAGCAGTACTTC
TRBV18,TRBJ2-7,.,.,CASSPGTSYEQYF,TGTGCCAGCTCACCCGGGACGTCCTACGAGCAGTACTTC